These 18 T cell receptor beta chains share one sample of origin, sequenced in a study of blood T cell repertoires in COVID-19. Using immunoSEQ multiplex PCR, the repertoire was profiled, and TCRdb retains in-frame clones only, with some absent. The sample yields roughly 120,000 clones, just over 85% seen once. Sequencing was done on a sample of peripheral blood. These receptors came from a woman aged 45-59 years with active or convalescent COVID-19.

The rearrangement links TRBV12-3 or TRBV12-4 to TRBJ1-3, with D hard to call. The CDR3 covers 12 residues. Trimming removed 8 bases at V and 2 bases at J, with 7 bases between. DNA of the CDR3: TGTGCCAGCCGGTCCCCTGGAAACACCATATATTTT. Translation gives CASRSPGNTIYF.

The V gene is TRBV19, the J gene TRBJ1-5; D remains ambiguous. Germline V gene data show CDR1 as LNHDA and CDR2 as SQIVND (reference sequence). The CDR3 consists of 15 residues. V was clipped by 7 bases and J by 1 base, with 14 bases between them. CDR3 region: CASTEGRGSNQPQHF. As DNA, the CDR3 is TGTGCCAGTACCGAGGGTCGGGGAAGCAATCAGCCCCAGCATTTT. Full variable domain (missing parts from reference TRBV19 and TRBJ1-5): DGGITQSPKYLFRKEGQNVTLSCEQNLNHDAMYWYRQDPGQGLRLIYYSQIVNDFQKGDIAEGYSVSREKKESFPLTVTSAQKNPTAFYLCASTEGRGSNQPQHFGDGTRLSIL.

This clone appeared a single time. The chain recombines TRBV5-5 with TRBJ1-4, with a possible D match to TRBD1 (6 bases). Germline V CDR1 and CDR2: SGHKS, YYEKEE (reference sequence). Trimming took 2 bases from V and 8 from J, leaving 28 bases between them. This CDR3 spans 19 amino acids. CDR3 amino acids: CASSFLLPTGRGYEEKLFF. The CDR3 DNA sequence: TGTGCCAGCAGCTTCCTATTACCAACAGGGAGGGGATATGAAGAAAAACTGTTTTTT.

This clone was counted a few times. J is TRBJ1-4 and V is TRBV2; D uncertain. Germline V lookup: CDR1 SNHLY, CDR2 FYNNEI. The CDR3 sequence is 12 residues long. Trimming shortened V by 6 bases and J by 4 bases, and 6 bases separated the two germline ends. CDR3 nucleotides: TGTGCCAGCAGGCAGGATAATGAAAAACTGTTTTTT. Its translation is CASRQDNEKLFF.

The chain carries TRBV4-1 and TRBJ1-1; D call uncertain. The CDR3 consists of 13 residues. The V gene lost 1 base and the J gene lost 0 bases, with 3 bases spanning the gap. CDR1 MGHRA and CDR2 YSYEKL come from the germline V gene. CDR3 protein: CASSQAVNTEAFF. The CDR3 DNA reads TGCGCCAGCAGCCAAGCAGTGAACACTGAAGCTTTCTTT.

The V gene is TRBV5-4, the J gene TRBJ2-1, with 8 bases lining up with TRBD1. Germline loops: CDR1 SGHNT, CDR2 YYREEE (reference sequence). CDR3 length: 16 amino acids. J gave up 4 bases and V 5 bases, and 11 bases lay outside the gene matches. CDR3 DNA sequence: TGTGCCAGCAGTCCTGGACAGGGTCATATGTACAATGAGCAGTTCTTC. This sequence encodes CASSPGQGHMYNEQFF.

The chain combines TRBV28 with TRBJ2-1; 8 nucleotides match TRBD2. The CDR3 totals 16 residues. Germline assignment: CDR1 MDHEN and CDR2 SYDVKM. The J segment lost 6 bases and the V segment lost 6 bases, leaving 13 bases of the junction unmatched. The CDR3 is CASSLLTGGPSNEQFF. As DNA, the CDR3 is TGTGCCAGCAGCCTCCTAACGGGAGGGCCTAGCAATGAGCAGTTCTTC.

The gene calls are TRBV19 and TRBJ1-6, with D unresolved. V lost 7 bases and J lost 6, with 13 bases in between. Germline V gene lookup returns CDR1 LNHDA and CDR2 SQIVND (reference sequence). CDR3 length: 14 residues. CDR3 DNA sequence: TGTGCCAGTAAGGGCCTAGCCTTTAATTCACCCCTCCACTTT. Encoded protein: CASKGLAFNSPLHF. Supplemented by reference TRBV19 and TRBJ1-6, the full variable domain reads DGGITQSPKYLFRKEGQNVTLSCEQNLNHDAMYWYRQDPGQGLRLIYYSQIVNDFQKGDIAEGYSVSREKKESFPLTVTSAQKNPTAFYLCASKGLAFNSPLHFGNGTRLTVT.

J is TRBJ2-2 and V is TRBV10-3, with 14 bases fitting TRBD2. V lost 11 bases to trimming and J lost 8 bases; unmatched junction nucleotides: 10. Germline V CDR1 and CDR2: ENHRY, SYGVKD. The CDR3 extends over 15 amino acids. CDR3 region: CAYGTSGGPGGELFF. CDR3 bases: TGTGCCTACGGGACTAGCGGGGGCCCGGGGGGGGAGCTGTTTTTT.

The J gene is TRBJ2-2, the V gene TRBV5-6; TRBD1 matches at 10 bases. Germline loops: CDR1 SGHDT, CDR2 YYEEEE. The CDR3 sequence is 15 residues long. Losses at the gene ends were 5 bases for V and 6 bases for J; bases not matched to a gene: 7. Written as DNA, the CDR3 is TGTGCCAGCAGTCCCGGGACAGGGGTGGCCGGGGAGCTGTTTTTT. This codes for CASSPGTGVAGELFF.

The V call is TRBV28, the J call TRBJ2-5, with 14 bases identical to TRBD2. Germline V CDR1 and CDR2: MDHEN, SYDVKM. The CDR3 is 18 amino acids. V trimming: 6 bases; J trimming: 4 bases; junction bases outside the gene matches: 13. In nucleotides, the CDR3 is TGTGCCAGCAGGCCCCCGACTAGCGGGAGGGCCGGGGGAGAGACCCAGTACTTC. The encoded protein is CASRPPTSGRAGGETQYF.

The chain couples TRBV6-2 or TRBV6-3 to TRBJ1-2, with D perhaps matching TRBD1 (6 bases). Trimming pared 2 bases from V and 7 bases from J, leaving 20 bases between. The CDR3 runs 16 residues. The germline V gene encodes CDR1 MNHEY and CDR2 SVGEGT. The CDR3 coding sequence is TGTGCCAGCAGTTACGAAACCGGGACGGGGGGCCTTGGCTACACCTTC. It codes for CASSYETGTGGLGYTF.

This rearrangement joins TRBV7-9 to TRBJ2-5; D gene ambiguous. With 1 base removed from V and 4 bases from J, the gap between germline ends came to 19 bases. The germline CDR1 and CDR2 sequences are SEHNR and FQNEAQ (reference sequence). There are 17 residues in the CDR3. The CDR3 loop is CASSLGLEAPLGETQYF. The DNA for the CDR3 is TGTGCCAGCAGCTTAGGTCTAGAGGCCCCCCTCGGAGAGACCCAGTACTTC.

The rearrangement links TRBV28 to TRBJ2-3; 11 bases are a match to TRBD1. The germline CDR1 and CDR2 sequences are MDHEN and SYDVKM. V gave up 4 bases and J gave up 2 bases; unmatched junction bases: 5. The CDR3 totals 16 residues. The DNA for the CDR3 is TGTGCCAGCAGTTACGGACAGGGGGCTACCACAGATACGCAGTATTTT. Amino acids: CASSYGQGATTDTQYF. Full variable domain (rest looked up from reference TRBV28 and TRBJ2-3): DVKVTQSSRYLVKRTGEKVFLECVQDMDHENMFWYRQDPGLGLRLIYFSYDVKMKEKGDIPEGYSVSREKKERFSLILESASTNQTSMYLCASSYGQGATTDTQYFGPGTRLTVL.

The J gene is TRBJ2-3, the V gene TRBV11-3; possibly TRBD2 for D (5 bases). CDR3 size: 14 residues. Germline V gene data show CDR1 as SGHNT and CDR2 as YENEEA. The ends were cut back, 5 bases at V and 0 bases at J, with 9 bases in the middle. The CDR3 loop reads CASSLGGSTDTQYF. CDR3 nucleotides: TGTGCCAGCAGCCTCGGCGGGAGCACAGATACGCAGTATTTT.

The J gene is TRBJ1-1, the V gene TRBV7-2; D ambiguous. CDR1 is SGHTA and CDR2 is FQGNSA in the germline V gene. Trimming stripped 8 bases from V and 3 bases from J, with 13 bases between. The CDR3 totals 13 residues. CDR3 sequence: CASSVGRYTEAFF. CDR3 nucleotide sequence: TGTGCCAGCTCGGTCGGGAGGTACACTGAAGCTTTCTTT.

This sequence joins TRBV19 and TRBJ1-6, with D unclear. The CDR3 sequence is 15 residues long. Trimming cost V 3 bases and J 8 bases, with 14 bases left between them. Germline lookup yields CDR1 LNHDA and CDR2 SQIVND (reference sequence). The CDR3 protein is CASSIAGEWDSPLHF. CDR3 sequence (DNA): TGTGCCAGTAGTATTGCCGGGGAATGGGATTCACCCCTCCACTTT.

The gene calls are TRBV30 and TRBJ1-1; D is ambiguous. The CDR3 is 14 amino acids. V was pared by 8 bases and J by 3 bases, with 19 bases between. Germline V CDR1 and CDR2: GTSNPN, SVGIG (reference sequence). Here the CDR3 reads CANEPGLRDTEAFF. As DNA, the CDR3 is TGTGCCAATGAACCGGGTCTGAGGGACACTGAAGCTTTCTTT.